This T cell receptor beta chain was sequenced for a study of T cells after yellow fever vaccination. TCRdb re-analysed the 5' RACE reads in MiXCR, keeping a single row per CDR3 protein. The sample has 250,000 or so distinct CDR3 sequences; approximately 3.5% are singletons. The CDR3 runs 17 residues. CDR1 is SGHRS, CDR2 YFSETQ, per germline. The V end was cut by 0 bases, the J end by 0 bases, with 10 bases between. This clonotype was seen a handful of times. The antigen remains undetermined. Findings and limits, study-wide: Faster peaking, at day 5 versus 15, marked a secondary response that was weaker. Post-booster repertoires again held most primary-vaccination clones (approximately 96% CD4, roughly 89% CD8). Across the CD4 and CD8 compartments, a small share of clonotypes was present in both.

Specimen: PBMCs, collected 15 days after the yellow fever booster vaccination. This TCR came from a man between 18 and 35 years old who received the YFV17D yellow fever vaccine. This chain uses TRBV5-1 with TRBJ2-6; D not certain. For the CDR3, the DNA is TGCGCCAGCAGCTTGGTGCTCGGTAGCTCTGGGGCCAACGTCCTGACTTTC. It encodes CASSLVLGSSGANVLTF. Using reference TRBV5-1 and TRBJ2-6 for the parts outside the CDR3, the full variable domain is KAGVTQTPRYLIKTRGQQVTLSCSPISGHRSVSWYQQTPGQGLQFLFEYFSETQRNKGNFPGRFSGRQFSNSRSEMNVSTLELGDSALYLCASSLVLGSSGANVLTFGAGSRLTVL.